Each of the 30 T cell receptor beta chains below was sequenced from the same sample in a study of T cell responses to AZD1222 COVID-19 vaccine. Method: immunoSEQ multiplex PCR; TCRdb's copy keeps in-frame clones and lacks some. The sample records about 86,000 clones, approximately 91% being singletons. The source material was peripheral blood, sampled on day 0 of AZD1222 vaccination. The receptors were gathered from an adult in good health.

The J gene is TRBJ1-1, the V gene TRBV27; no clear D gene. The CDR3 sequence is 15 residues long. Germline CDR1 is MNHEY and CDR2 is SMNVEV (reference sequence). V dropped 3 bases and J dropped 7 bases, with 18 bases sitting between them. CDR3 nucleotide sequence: TGTGCCAGCAGTTTTACCCTCCCAGCCAACCGTGAAGCTTTCTTT. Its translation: CASSFTLPANREAFF.

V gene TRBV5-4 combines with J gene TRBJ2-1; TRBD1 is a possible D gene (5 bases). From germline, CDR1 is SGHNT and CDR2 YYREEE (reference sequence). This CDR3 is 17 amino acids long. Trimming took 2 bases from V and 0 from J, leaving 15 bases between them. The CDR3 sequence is CASSLNKQAPSYNEQFF. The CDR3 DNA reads TGTGCCAGCAGCTTAAACAAACAGGCACCCTCCTACAATGAGCAGTTCTTC. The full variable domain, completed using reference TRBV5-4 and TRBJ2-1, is ETGVTQSPTHLIKTRGQQVTLRCSSQSGHNTVSWYQQALGQGPQFIFQYYREEENGRGNFPPRFSGLQFPNYSSELNVNALELDDSALYLCASSLNKQAPSYNEQFFGPGTRLTVL.

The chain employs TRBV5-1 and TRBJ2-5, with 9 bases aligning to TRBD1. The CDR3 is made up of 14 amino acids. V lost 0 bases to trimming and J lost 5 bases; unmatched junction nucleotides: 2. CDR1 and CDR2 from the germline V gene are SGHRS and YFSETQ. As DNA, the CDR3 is TGCGCCAGCAGCTTGGGGGACAGGGTGGAGACCCAGTACTTC. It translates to CASSLGDRVETQYF.

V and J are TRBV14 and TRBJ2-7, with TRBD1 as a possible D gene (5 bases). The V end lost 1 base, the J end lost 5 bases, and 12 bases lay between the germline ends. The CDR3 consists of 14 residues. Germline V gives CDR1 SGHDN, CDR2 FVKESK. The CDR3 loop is CASSQGQGLDEQYF. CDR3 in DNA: TGTGCCAGCAGCCAAGGGCAGGGTTTGGACGAGCAGTACTTC. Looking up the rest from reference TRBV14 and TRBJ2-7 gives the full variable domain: EAGVTQFPSHSVIEKGQTVTLRCDPISGHDNLYWYRRVMGKEIKFLLHFVKESKQDESGMPNNRFLAERTGGTYSTLKVQPAELEDSGVYFCASSQGQGLDEQYFGPGTRLTVT.

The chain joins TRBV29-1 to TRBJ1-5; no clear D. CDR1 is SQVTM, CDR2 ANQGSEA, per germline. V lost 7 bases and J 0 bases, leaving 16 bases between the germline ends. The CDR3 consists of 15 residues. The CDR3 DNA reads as TGCAGCGGGGTTAAAGGCGGTATTAGCAATCAGCCCCAGCATTTT. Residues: CSGVKGGISNQPQHF. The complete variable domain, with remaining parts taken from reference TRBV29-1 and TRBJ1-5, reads SAVISQKPSRDICQRGTSLTIQCQVDSQVTMMFWYRQQPGQSLTLIATANQGSEATYESGFVIDKFPISRPNLTFSTLTVSNMSPEDSSIYLCSGVKGGISNQPQHFGDGTRLSIL.

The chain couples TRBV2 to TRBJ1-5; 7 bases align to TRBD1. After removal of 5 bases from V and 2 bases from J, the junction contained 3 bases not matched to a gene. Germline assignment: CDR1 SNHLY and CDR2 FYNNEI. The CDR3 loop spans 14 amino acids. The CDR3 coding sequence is TGTGCCAGCAGTATTGGACAGGGCAATCAGCCCCAGCATTTT. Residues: CASSIGQGNQPQHF. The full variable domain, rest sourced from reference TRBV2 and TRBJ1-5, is EPEVTQTPSHQVTQMGQEVILRCVPISNHLYFYWYRQILGQKVEFLVSFYNNEISEKSEIFDDQFSVERPDGSNFTLKIRSTKLEDSAMYFCASSIGQGNQPQHFGDGTRLSIL.

For the CDR3, the DNA is TGCGCCAGCAGCCTGATTGTAGCCCCCGATACGCAGTATTTT. Translated, it gives CASSLIVAPDTQYF. The chain joins TRBV5-1 to TRBJ2-3; D is unclear. This CDR3 region has 14 residues. V lost 4 bases and J 6 bases, leaving 15 bases between the germline ends. The germline V gene encodes CDR1 SGHRS and CDR2 YFSETQ. Drawing the rest from reference TRBV5-1 and TRBJ2-3, the complete variable domain is KAGVTQTPRYLIKTRGQQVTLSCSPISGHRSVSWYQQTPGQGLQFLFEYFSETQRNKGNFPGRFSGRQFSNSRSEMNVSTLELGDSALYLCASSLIVAPDTQYFGPGTRLTVL.

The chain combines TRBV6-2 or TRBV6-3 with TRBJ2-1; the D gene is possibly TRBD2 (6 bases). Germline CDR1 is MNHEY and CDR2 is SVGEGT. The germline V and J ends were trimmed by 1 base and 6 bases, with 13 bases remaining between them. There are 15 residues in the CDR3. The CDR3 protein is CASSYFGSSGNEQFF. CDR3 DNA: TGTGCCAGCAGTTACTTCGGTAGTAGCGGCAATGAGCAGTTCTTC.

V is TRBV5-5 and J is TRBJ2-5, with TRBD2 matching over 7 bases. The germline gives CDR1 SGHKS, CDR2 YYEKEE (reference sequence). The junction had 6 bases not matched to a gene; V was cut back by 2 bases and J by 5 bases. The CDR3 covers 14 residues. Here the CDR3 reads CASSLALARETQYF. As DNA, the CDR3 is TGTGCCAGCAGCTTAGCACTAGCGCGTGAGACCCAGTACTTC.

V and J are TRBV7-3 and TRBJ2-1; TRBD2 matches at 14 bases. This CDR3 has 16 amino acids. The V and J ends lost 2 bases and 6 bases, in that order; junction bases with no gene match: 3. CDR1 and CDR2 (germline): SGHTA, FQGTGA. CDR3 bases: TGTGCCAGCAGCTTAGGCGGGACTAGCGGGAGCAATGAGCAGTTCTTC. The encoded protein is CASSLGGTSGSNEQFF.

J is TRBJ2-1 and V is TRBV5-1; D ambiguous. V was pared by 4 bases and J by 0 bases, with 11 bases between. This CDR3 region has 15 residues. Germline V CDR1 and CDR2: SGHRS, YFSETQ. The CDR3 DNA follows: TGCGCCAGCAGCACCGAAGAAAGCTCCTACAATGAGCAGTTCTTC. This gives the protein CASSTEESSYNEQFF.

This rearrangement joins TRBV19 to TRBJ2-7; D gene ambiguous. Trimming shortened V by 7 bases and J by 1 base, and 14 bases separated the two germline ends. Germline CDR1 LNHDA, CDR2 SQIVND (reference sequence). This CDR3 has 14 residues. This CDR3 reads CASTPGPTSYEQYF. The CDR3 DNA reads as TGTGCCAGTACCCCCGGACCGACTTCCTACGAGCAGTACTTC.

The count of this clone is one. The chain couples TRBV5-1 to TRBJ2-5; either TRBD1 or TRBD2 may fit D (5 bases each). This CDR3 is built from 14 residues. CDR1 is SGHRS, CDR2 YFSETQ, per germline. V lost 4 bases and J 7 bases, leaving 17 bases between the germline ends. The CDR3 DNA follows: TGCGCCAGCAGCCTGTGGGACGGGCTTGGGACCCAGTACTTC. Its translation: CASSLWDGLGTQYF.

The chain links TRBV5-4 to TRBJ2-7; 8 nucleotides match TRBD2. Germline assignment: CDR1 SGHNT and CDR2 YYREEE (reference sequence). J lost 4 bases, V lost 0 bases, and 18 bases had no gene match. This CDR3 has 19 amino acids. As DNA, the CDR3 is TGTGCCAGCAGCTTGGCGGGTCTTGGCCAGCGGGAGAAGGGGTACGAGCAGTACTTC. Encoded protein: CASSLAGLGQREKGYEQYF.

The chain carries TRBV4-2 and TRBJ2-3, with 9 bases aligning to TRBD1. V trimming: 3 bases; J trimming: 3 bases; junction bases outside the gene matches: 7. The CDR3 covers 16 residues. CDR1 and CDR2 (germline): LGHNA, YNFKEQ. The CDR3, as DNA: TGTGCCAGCAGCCAGCATAAAGGACAGGGGACAGATACGCAGTATTTT. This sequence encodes CASSQHKGQGTDTQYF.

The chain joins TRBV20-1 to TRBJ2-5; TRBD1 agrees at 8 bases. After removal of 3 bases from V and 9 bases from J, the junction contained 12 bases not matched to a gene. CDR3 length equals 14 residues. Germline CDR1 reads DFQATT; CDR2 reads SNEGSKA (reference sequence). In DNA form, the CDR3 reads TGCAGTGCTAGTCATGGACAGGGATCAGGGCCCCAGTACTTC. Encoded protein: CSASHGQGSGPQYF.

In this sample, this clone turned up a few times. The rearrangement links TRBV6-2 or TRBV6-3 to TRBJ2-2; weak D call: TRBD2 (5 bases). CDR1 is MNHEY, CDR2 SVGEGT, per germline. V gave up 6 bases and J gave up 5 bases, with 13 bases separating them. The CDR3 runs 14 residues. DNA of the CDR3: TGTGCCAGCAGCTCTTTCGGACTGACCGGGGAGCTGTTTTTT. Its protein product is CASSSFGLTGELFF.

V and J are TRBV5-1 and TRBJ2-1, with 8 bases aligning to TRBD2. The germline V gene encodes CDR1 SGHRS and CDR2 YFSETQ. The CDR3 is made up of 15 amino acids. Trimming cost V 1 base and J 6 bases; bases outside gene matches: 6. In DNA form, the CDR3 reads TGCGCCAGCAGCTTGTTCGCGGGAGGACCCAATGAGCAGTTCTTC. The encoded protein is CASSLFAGGPNEQFF.

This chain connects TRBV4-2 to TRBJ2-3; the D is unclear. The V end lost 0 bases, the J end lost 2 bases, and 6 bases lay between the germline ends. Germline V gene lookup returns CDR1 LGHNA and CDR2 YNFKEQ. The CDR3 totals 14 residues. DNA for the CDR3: TGTGCCAGCAGCCAAGAGCCGATCACAGATACGCAGTATTTT. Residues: CASSQEPITDTQYF.

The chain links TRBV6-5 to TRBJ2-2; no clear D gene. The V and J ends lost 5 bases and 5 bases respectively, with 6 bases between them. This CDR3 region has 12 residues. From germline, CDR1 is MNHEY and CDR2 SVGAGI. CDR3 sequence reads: CASSHPTGELFF. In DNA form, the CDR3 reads TGTGCCAGCAGTCACCCTACCGGGGAGCTGTTTTTT.

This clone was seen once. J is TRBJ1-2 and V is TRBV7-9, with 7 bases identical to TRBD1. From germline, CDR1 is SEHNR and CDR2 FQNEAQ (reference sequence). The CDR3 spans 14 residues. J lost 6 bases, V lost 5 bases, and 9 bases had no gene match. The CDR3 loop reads CASSQGQQLHGYTF. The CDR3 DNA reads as TGTGCCAGCAGCCAGGGACAGCAACTACATGGCTACACCTTC.

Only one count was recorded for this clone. CDR3 in amino acids: CASSLAQGTEAFF. DNA of the CDR3: TGCGCCAGCAGCTTGGCCCAGGGCACTGAAGCTTTCTTT. V gene TRBV5-1 combines with J gene TRBJ1-1; D might be TRBD1 (5 bases). With 0 bases removed from V and 4 bases from J, the gap between germline ends came to 7 bases. The germline V gene encodes CDR1 SGHRS and CDR2 YFSETQ. The CDR3 runs 13 residues. Filled out from reference TRBV5-1 and TRBJ1-1, the complete variable domain reads KAGVTQTPRYLIKTRGQQVTLSCSPISGHRSVSWYQQTPGQGLQFLFEYFSETQRNKGNFPGRFSGRQFSNSRSEMNVSTLELGDSALYLCASSLAQGTEAFFGQGTRLTVV.

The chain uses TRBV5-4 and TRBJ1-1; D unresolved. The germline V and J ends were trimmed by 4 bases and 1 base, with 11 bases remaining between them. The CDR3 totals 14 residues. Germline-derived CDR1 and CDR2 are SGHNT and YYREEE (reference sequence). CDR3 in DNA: TGTGCCAGCAGCCTGCCGGGATCGAACACTGAAGCTTTCTTT. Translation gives CASSLPGSNTEAFF. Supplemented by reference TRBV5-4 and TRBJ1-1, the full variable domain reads ETGVTQSPTHLIKTRGQQVTLRCSSQSGHNTVSWYQQALGQGPQFIFQYYREEENGRGNFPPRFSGLQFPNYSSELNVNALELDDSALYLCASSLPGSNTEAFFGQGTRLTVV.

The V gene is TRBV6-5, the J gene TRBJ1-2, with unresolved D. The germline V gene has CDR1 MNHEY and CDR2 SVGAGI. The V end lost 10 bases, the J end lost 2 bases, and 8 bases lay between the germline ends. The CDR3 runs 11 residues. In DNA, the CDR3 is TGTGCCAACCTGGAAAACTATGGCTACACCTTC. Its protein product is CANLENYGYTF.

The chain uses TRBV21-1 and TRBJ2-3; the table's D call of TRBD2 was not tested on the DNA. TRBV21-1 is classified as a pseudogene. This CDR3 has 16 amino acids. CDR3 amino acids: CASSKAGGEDTDTQYF. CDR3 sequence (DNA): TGTGCCAGCAGCAAAGCTGGGGGGGAGGACACAGATACGCAGTATTTT.

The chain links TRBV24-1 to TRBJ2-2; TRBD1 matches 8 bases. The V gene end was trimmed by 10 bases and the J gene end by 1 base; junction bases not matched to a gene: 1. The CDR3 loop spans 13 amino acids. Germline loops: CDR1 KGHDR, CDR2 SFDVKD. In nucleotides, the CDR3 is TGTGCCACTGACAGGGGGAACACCGGGGAGCTGTTTTTT. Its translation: CATDRGNTGELFF.

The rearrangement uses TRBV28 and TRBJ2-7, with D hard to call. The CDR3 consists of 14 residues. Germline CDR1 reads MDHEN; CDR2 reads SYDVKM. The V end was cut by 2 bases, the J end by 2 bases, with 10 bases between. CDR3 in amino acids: CASSLVGLTYEQYF. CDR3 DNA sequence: TGTGCCAGCAGTTTAGTGGGCTTAACCTACGAGCAGTACTTC.

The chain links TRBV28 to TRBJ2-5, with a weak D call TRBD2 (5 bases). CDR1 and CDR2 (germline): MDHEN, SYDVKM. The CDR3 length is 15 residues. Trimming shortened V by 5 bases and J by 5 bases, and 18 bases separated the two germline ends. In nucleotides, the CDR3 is TGTGCCAGCAGTCCACCAGGAGGAATAACGGAGACCCAGTACTTC. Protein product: CASSPPGGITETQYF.

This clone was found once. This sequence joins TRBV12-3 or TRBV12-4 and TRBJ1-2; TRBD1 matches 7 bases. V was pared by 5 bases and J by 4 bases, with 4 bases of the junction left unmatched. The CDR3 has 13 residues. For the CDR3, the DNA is TGTGCCAGCAGTATGAGACAGGGCTATGGCTACACCTTC. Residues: CASSMRQGYGYTF.

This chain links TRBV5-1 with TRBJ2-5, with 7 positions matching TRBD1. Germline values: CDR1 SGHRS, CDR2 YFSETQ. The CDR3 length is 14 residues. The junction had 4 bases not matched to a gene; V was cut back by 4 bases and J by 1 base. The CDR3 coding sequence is TGCGCCAGCAGCCAGGGACAGCTCCAAGAGACCCAGTACTTC. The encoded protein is CASSQGQLQETQYF.